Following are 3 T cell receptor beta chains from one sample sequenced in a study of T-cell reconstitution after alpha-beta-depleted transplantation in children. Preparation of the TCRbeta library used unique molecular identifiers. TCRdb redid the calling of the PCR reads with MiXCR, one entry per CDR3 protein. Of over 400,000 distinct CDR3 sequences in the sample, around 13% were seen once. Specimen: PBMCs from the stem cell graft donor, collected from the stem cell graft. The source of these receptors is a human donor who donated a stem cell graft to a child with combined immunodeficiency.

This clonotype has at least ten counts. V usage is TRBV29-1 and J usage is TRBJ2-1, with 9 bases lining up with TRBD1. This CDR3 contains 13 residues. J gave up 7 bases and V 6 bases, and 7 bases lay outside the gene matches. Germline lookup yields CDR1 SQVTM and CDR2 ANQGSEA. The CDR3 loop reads CSVGQGRGNEQFF. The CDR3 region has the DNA TGCAGCGTCGGACAGGGGCGAGGAAATGAGCAGTTCTTC.

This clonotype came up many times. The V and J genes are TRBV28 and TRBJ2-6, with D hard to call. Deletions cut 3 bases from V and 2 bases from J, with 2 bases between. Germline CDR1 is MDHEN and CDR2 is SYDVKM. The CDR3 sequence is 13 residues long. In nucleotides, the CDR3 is TGTGCCAGCAGTTTCGCTGGGGCCAACGTCCTGACTTTC. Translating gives CASSFAGANVLTF.

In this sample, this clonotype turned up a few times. The CDR3 loop reads CSVEKGQGIGEQYF. In DNA form, the CDR3 reads TGCAGCGTTGAAAAGGGACAGGGAATCGGCGAGCAGTACTTC. This chain connects TRBV29-1 to TRBJ2-7; 9 bases align to TRBD1. Losses at the gene ends were 2 bases for V and 6 bases for J; bases not matched to a gene: 8. This CDR3 is 14 amino acids long. Germline CDR1 and CDR2: SQVTM and ANQGSEA.